This T cell receptor (beta chain) was captured by sequencing in a study of OX40 agonist ivuxolimab in advanced cancers. The wider study: Clinicians treated patients with ivuxolimab, an agonistic anti-OX40 (CD134) antibody.

Profiled with immunoSEQ multiplex PCR; TCRdb holds only in-frame clones, not every one. The sample yields roughly 110,000 clones, 91% seen once. Germline CDR1 is SGHRS and CDR2 is YFSETQ. There are 13 residues in the CDR3. Turning to this clone: Relative to the germline gene, one junction end is altered; a read error may explain this.

Sequencing used CD4+ or CD8+ T cells sorted from blood, obtained in a trial of the OX40 agonist ivuxolimab. The source is an adult with an advanced solid tumor such as melanoma, head and neck, liver or kidney cancer. J is TRBJ2-7 and V is TRBV5-1; D may be TRBD2 (5 bases). The CDR3 coding sequence is TGCGCCAGCAGCAGTACTAGTTTCTACGGGCAGTACTTC. Residues: CASSSTSFYGQYF.